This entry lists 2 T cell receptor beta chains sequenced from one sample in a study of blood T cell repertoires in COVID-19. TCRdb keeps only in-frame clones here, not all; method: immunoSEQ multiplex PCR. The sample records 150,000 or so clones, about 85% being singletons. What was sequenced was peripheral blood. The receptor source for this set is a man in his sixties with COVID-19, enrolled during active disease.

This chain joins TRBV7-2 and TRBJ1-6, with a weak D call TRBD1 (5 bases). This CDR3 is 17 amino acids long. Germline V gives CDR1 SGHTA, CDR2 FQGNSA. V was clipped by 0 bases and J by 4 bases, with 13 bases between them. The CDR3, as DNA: TGTGCCAGCAGCTTAGCGAAAGGGGCGCGATATAATTCACCCCTCCACTTT. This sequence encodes CASSLAKGARYNSPLHF.

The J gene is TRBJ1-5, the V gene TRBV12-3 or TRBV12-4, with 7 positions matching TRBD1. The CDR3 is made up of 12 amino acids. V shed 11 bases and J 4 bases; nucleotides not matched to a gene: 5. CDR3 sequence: CASGTANQPQHF. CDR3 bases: TGTGCCTCTGGGACAGCAAATCAGCCCCAGCATTTT.